One sample yielded the 30 T cell receptor beta chains listed below, sequenced in a study of blood T cell repertoires in COVID-19. TCRdb's table, derived via immunoSEQ multiplex PCR, lists solely in-frame clones and lacks some. The sample has 30,000 or so clones, over 75% seen once. The sequenced sample consisted of peripheral blood. These receptors were taken from a man aged 55 to 70 with active COVID-19.

The chain recombines TRBV5-1 with TRBJ1-1; D might be TRBD1 (6 bases). CDR3 length equals 14 residues. Trimming pared 3 bases from V and 2 bases from J, leaving 11 bases between. Looked up from germline, CDR1 is SGHRS and CDR2 is YFSETQ. CDR3 sequence (DNA): TGCGCCAGCAGCTCCGGGACACCTAACACTGAAGCTTTCTTT. This translates into CASSSGTPNTEAFF.

This chain links TRBV3-1 (or the pseudogene TRBV3-2) with TRBJ1-4; perhaps TRBD1 as D (5 bases). Trimming left V 2 bases short and J 8 bases short, with 12 bases between. The CDR3 spans 14 residues. From germline, CDR1 is LGHDT and CDR2 YNNKEL (reference sequence). CDR3 protein: CASSQNQGGEKLFF. CDR3 nucleotide sequence: TGTGCCAGCAGCCAAAACCAGGGAGGGGAAAAACTGTTTTTT.

The chain carries TRBV7-9 and TRBJ1-3; perhaps TRBD1 as D (6 bases). The ends were cut back, 5 bases at V and 7 bases at J, with 15 bases in the middle. The CDR3 is 14 amino acids. Germline loops: CDR1 SEHNR, CDR2 FQNEAQ (reference sequence). The CDR3 nucleotides read TGTGCCAGCAGCCTATCGACAGGCGGGAACACCATATATTTT. Translating it yields CASSLSTGGNTIYF.

V and J are TRBV4-1 and TRBJ2-5; TRBD2 matches 15 bases. Germline CDR1 reads MGHRA; CDR2 reads YSYEKL. The CDR3 consists of 18 residues. Trimming at V came to 5 bases and at J to 0 bases, leaving 7 bases not matched to a gene. Here the CDR3 reads CASSTGTSGGPYQETQYF. The CDR3 region has the DNA TGCGCCAGCAGCACCGGGACTAGCGGGGGGCCGTACCAAGAGACCCAGTACTTC.

This chain uses TRBV3-1 (or the pseudogene TRBV3-2) with TRBJ2-5; 15 bases agree with TRBD2. The germline gives CDR1 LGHDT, CDR2 YNNKEL (reference sequence). This CDR3 comprises 17 residues. The trim removed 4 bases at V and 1 base at J, leaving 4 bases unmatched. The CDR3: CASSLGLAGGLQETQYF. The DNA for the CDR3 is TGTGCCAGCAGCCTGGGACTAGCGGGGGGTCTCCAAGAGACCCAGTACTTC.

The chain couples TRBV4-3 to TRBJ2-3; TRBD2 aligns across 13 bases. CDR1 and CDR2 (germline): LGHNA, YSLEER. This CDR3 region has 18 residues. After removal of 2 bases from V and 4 bases from J, the junction contained 9 bases not matched to a gene. CDR3 DNA: TGCGCCAGCAGCCAAAACCCCGGTGGACTAGCGGGGGCAGATACGCAGTATTTT. Protein: CASSQNPGGLAGADTQYF.

The gene calls are TRBV7-6 and TRBJ1-6; D is perhaps TRBD1 (5 bases). Deletions cut 4 bases from V and 5 bases from J, with 12 bases between. CDR3 length equals 15 residues. The germline V gene has CDR1 SGHVS and CDR2 FNYEAQ. CDR3 in amino acids: CASSSNTGHNSPLHF. As DNA, the CDR3 is TGTGCCAGCAGCTCAAATACAGGACATAATTCACCCCTCCACTTT.

This clone was counted a single time. V and J are TRBV6-6 and TRBJ1-2; a weak D match, TRBD1 (6 bases). Trimming removed 6 bases from V and 5 bases from J, with 10 bases in between. The CDR3 loop spans 12 amino acids. Germline loops: CDR1 MNHNY, CDR2 SVGAGI (reference sequence). CDR3 in DNA: TGTGCCAGCAGCCGGACAGTTTATGGCTACACCTTC. This sequence encodes CASSRTVYGYTF.

The rearrangement joins TRBV14 to TRBJ2-5, with 9 bases aligning to TRBD2. This CDR3 has 13 residues. Trimming took 1 base from V and 14 from J; bases not matched to a gene: 8. The germline V gene has CDR1 SGHDN and CDR2 FVKESK. The CDR3, as DNA: TGTGCCAGCAGCCAAGTTACTAGCGGGCCCTCTTACTTC. Translating gives CASSQVTSGPSYF.

The J gene is TRBJ2-7, the V gene TRBV7-9; TRBD2 matches 8 bases. Trimming took 1 base from V and 3 from J; bases not matched to a gene: 5. Germline V gene lookup returns CDR1 SEHNR and CDR2 FQNEAQ (reference sequence). This CDR3 contains 15 residues. The CDR3 bases are TGTGCCAGCAGCTTAGTCCTAGCGGGCCACTACGAGCAGTACTTC. As protein: CASSLVLAGHYEQYF.

The CDR3 region is CASRPRHDPNTGELFF. CDR3 nucleotides: TGTGCAAGTCGCCCCCGACACGACCCTAACACCGGGGAGCTGTTTTTT. V usage is TRBV12-2 and J usage is TRBJ2-2; the tabulated D call, TRBD1, remains unverified against the DNA. TRBV12-2 is shown as a pseudogene. The CDR3 is 16 amino acids.

J is TRBJ1-5 and V is TRBV7-2; D ambiguous. The CDR3 spans 12 residues. Per germline, CDR1 SGHTA and CDR2 FQGNSA. The V end lost 5 bases, the J end lost 3 bases, and 5 bases lay between the germline ends. CDR3 sequence: CASSPYNQPQHF. As DNA, the CDR3 is TGTGCCAGCAGCCCTTACAATCAGCCCCAGCATTTT.

The chain is built from TRBV7-2 and TRBJ2-1; 7 nucleotides match TRBD1. V was clipped by 5 bases and J by 7 bases; unmatched bases: 8. Germline V lookup: CDR1 SGHTA, CDR2 FQGNSA. CDR3 length: 14 amino acids. The CDR3 DNA reads TGTGCCAGCAGCCCCCCGACAGGGTTGAATGAGCAGTTCTTC. This translates into CASSPPTGLNEQFF.

V gene TRBV9 combines with J gene TRBJ2-7; 9 bases agree with TRBD2. This CDR3 has 14 residues. Germline V gene sequence: CDR1 SGDLS, CDR2 YYNGEE. V lost 2 bases and J lost 3; bases outside the gene matches: 3. This CDR3 reads CASSVSGSVYEQYF. CDR3 in DNA: TGTGCCAGCAGCGTTAGCGGGAGTGTCTACGAGCAGTACTTC.

The chain has TRBV7-3 and TRBJ2-3; TRBD2 matches at 11 bases. V trimming: 2 bases; J trimming: 1 base; junction bases outside the gene matches: 2. Germline V gene lookup returns CDR1 SGHTA and CDR2 FQGTGA. This CDR3 region has 16 residues. CDR3 amino acids: CASSLPGLAGTDTQYF. The CDR3, as DNA: TGTGCCAGCAGCTTACCGGGACTAGCGGGCACAGATACGCAGTATTTT.

Notes on this clone: The junction differs from germline at one of its ends, possibly a read error. The chain carries TRBV4-3 and TRBJ1-2; 11 positions agree with TRBD1. The CDR3 runs to 15 residues. Germline CDR1 is LGHNA and CDR2 is YSLEER. The CDR3 loop reads CASSLGQGAPGGYAF. The CDR3 bases are TGCGCCAGCAGCCTCGGACAGGGGGCGCCGGGGGGCTACGCCTTC.

V is TRBV7-3 and J is TRBJ2-3; D perhaps matches TRBD2 (6 bases). Germline V CDR1 and CDR2: SGHTA, FQGTGA. The CDR3 covers 16 residues. V was cut by 2 bases and J by 3 bases, with 15 bases left in between. The CDR3 nucleotides read TGTGCCAGCAGCTTAGGAGGGGACCCCAAGACAGATACGCAGTATTTT. As protein: CASSLGGDPKTDTQYF.

The genes are TRBV5-4 and TRBJ2-7; D not resolved. Germline-derived CDR1 and CDR2 are SGHNT and YYREEE (reference sequence). This CDR3 is built from 15 residues. V was cut by 0 bases and J by 3 bases, with 13 bases left in between. CDR3: CASSLDGSVFYEQYF. The CDR3 region has the DNA TGTGCCAGCAGCTTGGATGGCAGCGTTTTCTACGAGCAGTACTTC.

CDR3 residues: CASSRLAGVGEQFF. DNA for the CDR3: TGTGCCAGCAGCCGACTAGCGGGAGTGGGTGAGCAGTTCTTC. The rearrangement uses TRBV7-9 and TRBJ2-1, with 12 bases fitting TRBD2. V lost 5 bases, J lost 9 bases, and 5 bases stayed unmatched. The germline V gene encodes CDR1 SEHNR and CDR2 FQNEAQ (reference sequence). The CDR3 is made up of 14 amino acids. Supplemented by reference TRBV7-9 and TRBJ2-1, the full variable domain reads DTGVSQNPRHKITKRGQNVTFRCDPISEHNRLYWYRQTLGQGPEFLTYFQNEAQLEKSRLLSDRFSAERPKGSFSTLEIQRTEQGDSAMYLCASSRLAGVGEQFFGPGTRLTVL.

The table lists this clone with a few counts. This chain connects TRBV5-8 to TRBJ2-1; TRBD1 might be the D (6 bases). The germline V gene has CDR1 SGHTS and CDR2 YDEGEE. The CDR3 is 15 residues long. Trimming took off 0 bases at V and 6 bases at J, with 13 bases between the two ends. CDR3 DNA sequence: TGTGCCAGCAGCTTGGGGACAGTGTCTGCCAATGAGCAGTTCTTC. Amino acids: CASSLGTVSANEQFF.

This rearrangement joins TRBV6-2 or TRBV6-3 to TRBJ1-1, with 7 bases identical to TRBD1. The V gene end was trimmed by 2 bases and the J gene end by 5 bases; junction bases not matched to a gene: 11. The CDR3 has 16 residues. CDR1 and CDR2 from the germline V gene are MNHEY and SVGEGT. Written as DNA, the CDR3 is TGTGCCAGCAGTTACCCCCAGGGACAGCGAGGGACTGAAGCTTTCTTT. This codes for CASSYPQGQRGTEAFF.

The CDR3: CASSQMGQGVNEQFF. CDR3 nucleotides: TGTGCCAGCAGCCAAATGGGACAGGGTGTGAATGAGCAGTTCTTC. The chain carries TRBV7-3 and TRBJ2-1; 9 bases map to TRBD1. This CDR3 has 15 amino acids. Trimming removed 5 bases from V and 7 bases from J; junction bases left unmatched: 9. Per the germline V gene, CDR1 is SGHTA and CDR2 is FQGTGA.

The V and J genes are TRBV6-6 and TRBJ1-3, with D hard to call. Germline lookup yields CDR1 MNHNY and CDR2 SVGAGI (reference sequence). CDR3 length: 15 residues. V was cut by 8 bases and J by 0 bases, with 14 bases left in between. The CDR3 nucleotides are TGTGCCAGCCTGACTCGCGGCAACTCTGGAAACACCATATATTTT. Protein sequence: CASLTRGNSGNTIYF.

V and J are TRBV6-6 and TRBJ1-4; 9 nucleotides match TRBD1. The CDR3 sequence is 15 residues long. Trimming removed 7 bases from V and 8 bases from J; junction bases left unmatched: 11. The germline CDR1 and CDR2 sequences are MNHNY and SVGAGI (reference sequence). Here the CDR3 reads CASTQRGTGLEKLFF. The CDR3 nucleotides are TGTGCCAGCACCCAACGCGGGACAGGGCTCGAAAAACTGTTTTTT.

In this sample, this clone turned up once. The rearrangement links TRBV7-2 to TRBJ1-5; perhaps TRBD1 as D (6 bases). Per the germline V gene, CDR1 is SGHTA and CDR2 is FQGNSA. The CDR3 is made up of 17 amino acids. With 1 base removed from V and 9 bases from J, the gap between germline ends came to 22 bases. CDR3 region: CASSLGGKWGPQSPQHF. CDR3 DNA: TGTGCCAGCAGCTTAGGGGGCAAATGGGGGCCCCAATCGCCCCAGCATTTT.

V gene TRBV5-5 combines with J gene TRBJ2-7, with 9 nucleotides matching TRBD1. Trimming at V came to 2 bases and at J to 4 bases, leaving 7 bases not matched to a gene. Germline V gives CDR1 SGHKS, CDR2 YYEKEE (reference sequence). The CDR3 is 15 amino acids. This chain's CDR3 is CASSFRRDREYEQYF. CDR3 DNA: TGTGCCAGCAGCTTTCGCCGGGACAGGGAATACGAGCAGTACTTC.

The V and J genes are TRBV9 and TRBJ2-2; TRBD1 matches at 9 bases. J was trimmed by 3 bases and V by 4 bases; bases with no gene match: 7. Germline V gene lookup returns CDR1 SGDLS and CDR2 YYNGEE. This CDR3 has 16 amino acids. CDR3 in DNA: TGTGCCAGCAGCATCCCCCGACAGGGGGACACCGGGGAGCTGTTTTTT. Translation gives CASSIPRQGDTGELFF.

CDR3 region: CASSFETSGVYEQYF. The DNA for the CDR3 is TGTGCCAGCAGCTTCGAGACTAGCGGGGTTTACGAGCAGTACTTC. This chain uses TRBV13 with TRBJ2-7; 11 positions match TRBD2. Trimming took 3 bases from V and 4 from J; bases not matched to a gene: 5. Germline CDR1 PRHDT, CDR2 FYEKMQ (reference sequence). This CDR3 contains 15 residues. The variable domain in full, with the rest retrieved from reference TRBV13 and TRBJ2-7, is AAGVIQSPRHLIKEKRETATLKCYPIPRHDTVYWYQQGPGQDPQFLISFYEKMQSDKGSIPDRFSAQQFSDYHSELNMSSLELGDSALYFCASSFETSGVYEQYFGPGTRLTVT.

CDR3 loop: CASSLAYQGNTEAFF. The CDR3 DNA reads TGTGCCAGCAGCTTGGCCTATCAGGGGAACACTGAAGCTTTCTTT. The rearrangement joins TRBV5-4 to TRBJ1-1; TRBD1 is a possible D gene (5 bases). The CDR3 loop spans 15 amino acids. CDR1 is SGHNT, CDR2 YYREEE, per germline (reference sequence). Between the trimmed V and J ends, which lost 0 bases and 1 base, there was a span of 10 bases.

The V gene is TRBV7-9, the J gene TRBJ2-7; 9 bases align to TRBD2. This CDR3 is built from 14 residues. CDR1 is SEHNR, CDR2 FQNEAQ, per germline (reference sequence). V dropped 8 bases and J dropped 2; count of bases not matched to a gene: 7. The CDR3 loop is CASLAGGAAYEQYF. DNA for the CDR3: TGTGCCAGCCTGGCGGGGGGGGCCGCCTACGAGCAGTACTTC.